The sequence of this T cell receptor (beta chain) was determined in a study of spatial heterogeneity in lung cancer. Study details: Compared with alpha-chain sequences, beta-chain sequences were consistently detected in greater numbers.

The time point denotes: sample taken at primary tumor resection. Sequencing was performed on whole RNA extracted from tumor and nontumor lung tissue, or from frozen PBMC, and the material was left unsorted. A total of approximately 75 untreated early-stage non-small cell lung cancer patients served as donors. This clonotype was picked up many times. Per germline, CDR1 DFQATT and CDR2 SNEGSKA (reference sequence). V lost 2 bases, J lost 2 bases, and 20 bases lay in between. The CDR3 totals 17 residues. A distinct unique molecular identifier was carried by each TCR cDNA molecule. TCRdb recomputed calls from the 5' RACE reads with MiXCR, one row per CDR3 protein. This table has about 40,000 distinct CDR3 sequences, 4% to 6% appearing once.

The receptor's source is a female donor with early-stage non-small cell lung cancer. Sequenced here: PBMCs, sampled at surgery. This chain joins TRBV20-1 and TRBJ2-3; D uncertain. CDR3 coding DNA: TGCAGTGCTAGAATTTTGGGCGGCCCTACCTCCACAGATACGCAGTATTTT. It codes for CSARILGGPTSTDTQYF.